The 3 T cell receptor beta chains below all came from one sample that was sequenced in a study of technical replicates of blood from several donors. TCRdb's copy holds only in-frame clones and misses some; the assay was immunoSEQ multiplex PCR. The sample yields about 82,000 clones, 96% seen once. The specimen sequenced was T cells isolated from PBMCs. The receptors shown here come from a human donor in good health.

The chain joins TRBV5-1 to TRBJ2-2; TRBD2 agrees at 9 bases. CDR1 SGHRS and CDR2 YFSETQ come from the germline V gene. This CDR3 contains 19 residues. Losses at the gene ends were 0 bases for V and 0 bases for J; bases not matched to a gene: 9. CDR3 loop: CASSLEGSGRDPNTGELFF. The CDR3 DNA sequence: TGCGCCAGCAGCTTGGAAGGTAGCGGGAGAGATCCGAACACCGGGGAGCTGTTTTTT. Variable domain in full (rest from reference TRBV5-1 and TRBJ2-2): KAGVTQTPRYLIKTRGQQVTLSCSPISGHRSVSWYQQTPGQGLQFLFEYFSETQRNKGNFPGRFSGRQFSNSRSEMNVSTLELGDSALYLCASSLEGSGRDPNTGELFFGEGSRLTVL.

The V and J genes are TRBV7-3 and TRBJ1-1; weak D call: TRBD1 (5 bases). Germline V gives CDR1 SGHTA, CDR2 FQGTGA. The ends were cut back, 5 bases at V and 4 bases at J, with 17 bases in the middle. The CDR3 length is 15 residues. The CDR3 nucleotides are TGTGCCAGCAGCGCCAGACAGTACGGGGGCACTGAAGCTTTCTTT. Translated: CASSARQYGGTEAFF.

The chain recombines TRBV10-1 with TRBJ1-2; no reliable D call. The germline V and J ends were trimmed by 5 bases and 0 bases, with 10 bases remaining between them. The germline CDR1 and CDR2 sequences are WNHNN and SYGVQD (reference sequence). The CDR3 is 14 amino acids. The CDR3 DNA reads TGCGCCAGCAGTCCGGGTTCAGCTAACTATGGCTACACCTTC. Its translation: CASSPGSANYGYTF.